The 21 T cell receptor beta chains listed next were all sequenced from one sample in a study of shared clonotypes between healthy human individuals. Method: immunoSEQ multiplex PCR; TCRdb's copy keeps in-frame clones and lacks some. The table has about 2 million clones, 85% to 95% seen once; the top ten hold under 0.15%. Sequencing was performed on naive CD4+ T cells sorted from blood. Indicated subset: CD45RA+ positively selected. The receptors stem from a man aged 18 to 35 in good health.

The J gene is TRBJ1-1, the V gene TRBV30; D gene unclear. CDR3 length: 13 amino acids. Trimming removed 3 bases at V and 2 bases at J, with 10 bases between. Germline CDR1 GTSNPN, CDR2 SVGIG (reference sequence). CDR3 coding DNA: TGTGCCTGGAGGGAATGGGTCAACACTGAAGCTTTCTTT. Translated, it gives CAWREWVNTEAFF.

V is TRBV6-1 and J is TRBJ2-3; 9 bases agree with TRBD1. From germline, CDR1 is MNHNS and CDR2 SASEGT. Trimming took 6 bases from V and 1 from J; bases not matched to a gene: 5. The CDR3 is 15 amino acids. The CDR3 protein is CASRDRQGGTDTQYF. The CDR3 DNA follows: TGTGCCAGCAGGGACCGACAGGGGGGCACAGATACGCAGTATTTT.

In its sample, this clone was seen once. The chain has TRBV6-5 and TRBJ2-3, with D possibly TRBD1 on 5 matching bases. Germline CDR1 and CDR2: MNHEY and SVGAGI. Trimming stripped 6 bases from V and 2 bases from J, with 15 bases between. There are 15 residues in the CDR3. CDR3 DNA sequence: TGTGCCAGCAGAGCCCCAATGGGGCACACAGATACGCAGTATTTT. Protein product: CASRAPMGHTDTQYF.

The V and J genes are TRBV12-5 and TRBJ2-7; 9 bases match TRBD1. After removal of 8 bases from V and 6 bases from J, the junction contained 8 bases not matched to a gene. The CDR3 extends over 13 amino acids. Germline V gene data show CDR1 as LGHNT and CDR2 as FRNRAP. CDR3 amino acids: CASRHGTGFEQYF. CDR3 sequence (DNA): TGTGCTAGTCGTCACGGGACAGGGTTCGAGCAGTACTTC.

This chain connects TRBV11-2 to TRBJ1-2; D unclear. CDR1 and CDR2 (germline): SGHAT, FQNNGV. Trimming took off 3 bases at V and 6 bases at J, with 11 bases between the two ends. The CDR3 is 13 amino acids. The CDR3 nucleotides read TGTGCCAGCAGCTTTTCTGGGGTGGATGGCTACACCTTC. It codes for CASSFSGVDGYTF.

V is TRBV5-4 and J is TRBJ2-1, with TRBD2 matching over 12 bases. The V segment lost 0 bases and the J segment 10 bases; nucleotides outside the gene matches: 8. This CDR3 region has 16 residues. The germline V gene encodes CDR1 SGHNT and CDR2 YYREEE (reference sequence). The CDR3 region is CASSLDPTSGSLEQFF. In DNA form, the CDR3 reads TGTGCCAGCAGCTTGGACCCGACTAGCGGGAGCCTGGAGCAGTTCTTC.

The chain uses TRBV6-6 and TRBJ1-1, with a possible D match to TRBD1 (6 bases). This CDR3 contains 13 residues. The germline CDR1 and CDR2 sequences are MNHNY and SVGAGI (reference sequence). V was clipped by 6 bases and J by 10 bases, with 18 bases between them. CDR3 DNA sequence: TGTGCCAGCAGCCTGACAGGCGATAGTAGAGCTTTCTTT. It codes for CASSLTGDSRAFF.

With regard to this clone: An end of the junction does not agree with germline; a read error may underlie this. The chain carries TRBV29-1 and TRBJ2-2; D unresolved. This CDR3 contains 12 residues. CDR1 SQVTM and CDR2 ANQGSEA come from the germline V gene. The DNA for the CDR3 is TGCAGCGTCGAAGCAGACACCGGGGAGCTGTTTTTT. It translates to CSVEADTGELFF.

A single count supports this clone. The V call is TRBV25-1, the J call TRBJ1-6, with D unclear. V lost 6 bases, J lost 7 bases, and 7 bases lay in between. Germline V gene sequence: CDR1 MGHDK, CDR2 SYGVNS. This CDR3 has 12 residues. CDR3 sequence (DNA): TGTGCCAGCAGGACGGGAAATTCACCCCTCCACTTT. This sequence encodes CASRTGNSPLHF.

V is TRBV19 and J is TRBJ1-1; maybe TRBD1 (6 bases). The V gene lost 5 bases and the J gene lost 7 bases, with 14 bases spanning the gap. There are 13 residues in the CDR3. In germline, CDR1 is LNHDA, CDR2 SQIVND (reference sequence). The CDR3 region is CASSPQRGLEAFF. The CDR3 region has the DNA TGTGCCAGTAGTCCCCAACGGGGGCTTGAAGCTTTCTTT.

CDR3 sequence (DNA): TGTGCCAGCAGGAGGATGGGATCGGGTGAAAAACTGTTTTTT. Its translation is CASRRMGSGEKLFF. J is TRBJ1-4 and V is TRBV5-5; D gene uncertain. CDR3 length: 14 residues. Germline CDR1 SGHKS, CDR2 YYEKEE (reference sequence). V lost 5 bases to trimming and J lost 7 bases, with 15 bases between them.

The chain links TRBV9 to TRBJ2-1; D is unclear. CDR1 is SGDLS and CDR2 is YYNGEE in the germline V gene. The germline V and J ends were trimmed by 4 bases and 8 bases, with 13 bases remaining between them. The CDR3 is 13 residues long. The CDR3 DNA reads TGTGCCAGCAGCTTTGGCCCGGACCATGAGCAGTTCTTC. Its translation is CASSFGPDHEQFF.

The J gene is TRBJ2-2, the V gene TRBV7-2; D unresolved. This CDR3 has 15 residues. Germline V gene data show CDR1 as SGHTA and CDR2 as FQGNSA. The V and J ends lost 5 bases and 6 bases respectively, with 16 bases between them. The CDR3: CASSPKFVHAGELFF. The CDR3 nucleotides are TGTGCCAGCAGCCCCAAGTTCGTGCATGCCGGGGAGCTGTTTTTT.

The V gene is TRBV19, the J gene TRBJ2-7; D is perhaps TRBD1 or TRBD2 (5 bases each). The CDR3 runs 14 residues. Germline-derived CDR1 and CDR2 are LNHDA and SQIVND (reference sequence). Trimming cost V 4 bases and J 3 bases, with 13 bases left between them. Written as DNA, the CDR3 is TGTGCCAGTAGTAGGGTTGGGGGACGCTACGAGCAGTACTTC. It is translated as CASSRVGGRYEQYF.

The chain carries TRBV5-1 and TRBJ1-1; D call uncertain. The CDR3 sequence is 13 residues long. CDR1 and CDR2 from the germline V gene are SGHRS and YFSETQ. V lost 4 bases and J 1 base, leaving 8 bases between the germline ends. The CDR3 is CASSRQANTEAFF. The CDR3 DNA reads as TGCGCCAGCAGCCGACAAGCGAACACTGAAGCTTTCTTT.

V and J are TRBV19 and TRBJ1-5, with D perhaps matching TRBD1 (5 bases). CDR1 LNHDA and CDR2 SQIVND come from the germline V gene (reference sequence). V lost 1 base to trimming and J lost 3 bases, with 13 bases between them. The CDR3 is 16 amino acids. CDR3 sequence reads: CASSIGGVYFNQPQHF. The CDR3 region has the DNA TGTGCCAGTAGTATAGGAGGGGTTTACTTCAATCAGCCCCAGCATTTT.

A remark on this clone: A much larger clone differs by one base, so this may be a read error. J is TRBJ2-6 and V is TRBV5-6, with D unresolved. The CDR3 is made up of 13 amino acids. Germline CDR1 SGHDT, CDR2 YYEEEE. The V end lost 5 bases, the J end lost 0 bases, and 3 bases lay between the germline ends. CDR3 in amino acids: CASRDSGANVLTF. Written as DNA, the CDR3 is TGTGCCAGCAGGGACTCTGGGGCCAACGTCCTGACTTTC.

Comments on this clone: The sample holds other DNA sequences that translate to the same CDR3. V gene TRBV19 combines with J gene TRBJ2-7, with 9 bases matching TRBD1. CDR1 LNHDA and CDR2 SQIVND come from the germline V gene (reference sequence). Germline trimming cut 5 bases from V and 2 bases from J; bases unmatched to any gene: 4. The CDR3 loop spans 14 amino acids. This CDR3 is CASSPGTGPYEQYF. The CDR3 nucleotides read TGTGCCAGTAGTCCCGGGACAGGGCCCTACGAGCAGTACTTC.

The chain is built from TRBV7-2 and TRBJ2-7, with 11 bases lining up with TRBD2. Germline trimming cut 3 bases from V and 4 bases from J; bases unmatched to any gene: 8. CDR1 is SGHTA and CDR2 is FQGNSA in the germline V gene. The CDR3 totals 16 residues. The CDR3 bases are TGTGCCAGCAGCTTTCCACCGGGACTAGCGGTTTACGAGCAGTACTTC. Its protein is CASSFPPGLAVYEQYF.

The count of this clone is one. This chain links TRBV6-5 with TRBJ2-5; D is unclear. CDR1 is MNHEY, CDR2 SVGAGI, per germline. Trimming stripped 6 bases from V and 2 bases from J, with 10 bases between. CDR3 length equals 13 residues. In DNA, the CDR3 is TGTGCCAGCAGATTCAATATTCAAGAGACCCAGTACTTC. As protein: CASRFNIQETQYF.

The chain has TRBV6-6 and TRBJ2-6; perhaps TRBD1 as D (5 bases). This CDR3 is built from 16 residues. Looked up from germline, CDR1 is MNHNY and CDR2 is SVGAGI (reference sequence). V lost 3 bases and J lost 0, with 9 bases in between. CDR3 nucleotides: TGTGCCAGCAGTTATCCGCAGGGCTCTGGGGCCAACGTCCTGACTTTC. Protein: CASSYPQGSGANVLTF.